The 30 T cell receptor beta chains listed next were all sequenced from one sample in a study of cytomegalovirus exposure and HLA in healthy donors. Some clones are missing from TCRdb's copy, which holds only in-frame ones; the method was immunoSEQ multiplex PCR. The sample lists some 250,000 clones; around 90% were seen once. Sequences were obtained from PBMCs. The source of these receptors is a young woman in good health and CMV-seronegative.

As for this clone: Additional DNA sequences in this sample encode the identical CDR3. This rearrangement joins TRBV6-5 to TRBJ2-7, with D possibly being TRBD2 (5 bases). Germline V gene data show CDR1 as MNHEY and CDR2 as SVGAGI. CDR3 length: 13 amino acids. The ends were cut back, 2 bases at V and 2 bases at J, with 7 bases in the middle. CDR3 sequence: CASSYPGAYEQYF. The CDR3 region has the DNA TGTGCCAGCAGTTACCCCGGGGCCTACGAGCAGTACTTC.

The chain recombines TRBV29-1 with TRBJ1-2; no definite D call. CDR3 length equals 12 residues. Per the germline V gene, CDR1 is SQVTM and CDR2 is ANQGSEA. The V and J ends lost 3 bases and 1 base respectively, with 6 bases between them. CDR3 nucleotides: TGCAGCGTTGAGTACAGTAACTATGGCTACACCTTC. Translated: CSVEYSNYGYTF.

V and J are TRBV5-4 and TRBJ2-5; the D gene is possibly TRBD2 (6 bases). Trimming stripped 0 bases from V and 2 bases from J, with 14 bases between. The CDR3 contains 16 residues. CDR1 is SGHNT, CDR2 YYREEE, per germline (reference sequence). The CDR3 DNA follows: TGTGCCAGCAGCTTGGGGGACCTGGGGGGACAAGAGACCCAGTACTTC. It codes for CASSLGDLGGQETQYF.

This rearrangement joins TRBV11-2 to TRBJ2-7; D gene unclear. The CDR3 consists of 12 residues. In germline, CDR1 is SGHAT, CDR2 FQNNGV. The V end was cut by 4 bases, the J end by 0 bases, with 4 bases between. The CDR3: CASSSDSYEQYF. CDR3 DNA: TGTGCCAGCAGCTCCGACTCCTACGAGCAGTACTTC. Full variable domain (outside the CDR3, taken from reference TRBV11-2 and TRBJ2-7): EAGVAQSPRYKIIEKRQSVAFWCNPISGHATLYWYQQILGQGPKLLIQFQNNGVVDDSQLPKDRFSAERLKGVDSTLKIQPAKLEDSAVYLCASSSDSYEQYFGPGTRLTVT.

The chain uses TRBV5-8 and TRBJ2-7; TRBD2 matches 12 bases. The ends lost 1 base at V and 6 bases at J; junction bases unmatched: 20. Germline CDR1 reads SGHTS; CDR2 reads YDEGEE. This CDR3 contains 20 residues. The CDR3 nucleotides are TGTGCCAGCAGCTTGTCTGGGGGGTCCACGACTAGCGGGAGCGGTGGCGAGCAGTACTTC. Residues: CASSLSGGSTTSGSGGEQYF.

This clone came up once. The rearrangement uses TRBV4-1 and TRBJ2-1; TRBD2 agrees at 7 bases. V shed 1 base, J shed 8 bases, and the junction held 11 bases outside the gene matches. Germline V lookup: CDR1 MGHRA, CDR2 YSYEKL. The CDR3 has 16 residues. In DNA form, the CDR3 reads TGCGCCAGCAGCCAAGGTGGGACTACCTTAATCGATGAGCAGTTCTTC. Translating it yields CASSQGGTTLIDEQFF.

The chain is built from TRBV11-3 and TRBJ2-7; D is unresolved. CDR1 is SGHNT and CDR2 is YENEEA in the germline V gene. This CDR3 is built from 14 residues. The V end was cut by 5 bases, the J end by 0 bases, with 11 bases between. CDR3 nucleotide sequence: TGTGCCAGCAGCCGTACGCGGAACTCCTACGAGCAGTACTTC. Translated, it gives CASSRTRNSYEQYF.

This chain connects TRBV4-3 to TRBJ2-7; 9 positions match TRBD1. The CDR3 totals 15 residues. V lost 2 bases, J lost 3 bases, and 5 bases stayed unmatched. Germline CDR1 is LGHNA and CDR2 is YSLEER. CDR3 bases: TGCGCCAGCAGCCAACCAGGACAGGGGATCTACGAGCAGTACTTC. Amino acids: CASSQPGQGIYEQYF.

The rearrangement links TRBV6-5 to TRBJ2-5; no definite D call. The CDR3 consists of 13 residues. Germline values: CDR1 MNHEY, CDR2 SVGAGI. The germline V and J ends were trimmed by 6 bases and 4 bases, with 12 bases remaining between them. CDR3 residues: CASSRPPGETQYF. The CDR3 DNA reads TGTGCCAGCAGCCGCCCCCCGGGAGAGACCCAGTACTTC.

The rearrangement links TRBV5-6 to TRBJ1-1; D uncertain. V dropped 6 bases and J dropped 2 bases, with 17 bases sitting between them. This CDR3 contains 15 residues. The germline gives CDR1 SGHDT, CDR2 YYEEEE. The CDR3 region is CASNTIARINTEAFF. The DNA of the CDR3 is TGTGCCAGCAACACAATCGCCAGGATAAACACTGAAGCTTTCTTT.

The chain recombines TRBV2 with TRBJ1-4; D not resolved. Between the trimmed V and J ends, which lost 8 bases and 4 bases, there was a span of 29 bases. Germline CDR1 and CDR2: SNHLY and FYNNEI. This CDR3 is built from 19 residues. For the CDR3, the DNA is TGTGCCAGCGTCGGCCCTAAAGGTTCAACGGGAGCAAATAATGAAAAACTGTTTTTT. This encodes CASVGPKGSTGANNEKLFF.

This clone came up once. The chain is built from TRBV21-1 and TRBJ1-3; the tabulated D call, TRBD1, remains unverified against the DNA. TRBV21-1 is assigned pseudogene status. The CDR3 contains 16 residues. The CDR3 region has the DNA TGTGCCAGCAGCAAAGCGCTTTCAGGGGGGAGAAACACCATATATTTT. It codes for CASSKALSGGRNTIYF.

The gene calls are TRBV7-7 and TRBJ2-2, with 12 bases lining up with TRBD1. This CDR3 is built from 15 residues. CDR1 and CDR2 from the germline V gene are SSHAT and FNYEAQ (reference sequence). Trimming removed 4 bases from V and 6 bases from J; junction bases left unmatched: 3. Written as DNA, the CDR3 is TGTGCCAGCAGCTCGGGACAGGGGGCCCCCGGGGAGCTGTTTTTT. Protein sequence: CASSSGQGAPGELFF. Full variable domain (missing parts from reference TRBV7-7 and TRBJ2-2): GAGVSQSPRYKVTKRGQDVTLRCDPISSHATLYWYQQALGQGPEFLTYFNYEAQPDKSGLPSDRFSAERPEGSISTLTIQRTEQRDSAMYRCASSSGQGAPGELFFGEGSRLTVL.

This clone was observed a few times. The chain has TRBV27 and TRBJ2-2; no clear D gene. The length of the CDR3 is 13 residues. The germline V gene encodes CDR1 MNHEY and CDR2 SMNVEV (reference sequence). V dropped 5 bases and J dropped 4 bases, with 8 bases sitting between them. The CDR3 nucleotides are TGTGCCAGCAGTCCTAGGCGCACCGGGGAGCTGTTTTTT. Translated, it gives CASSPRRTGELFF.

This chain connects TRBV29-1 to TRBJ2-3; 14 nucleotides match TRBD2. The V segment lost 5 bases and the J segment 6 bases; nucleotides outside the gene matches: 4. Germline CDR1 is SQVTM and CDR2 is ANQGSEA. There are 14 residues in the CDR3. This CDR3 is CSVRGTSGSDTQYF. In DNA, the CDR3 is TGCAGCGTTAGGGGGACTAGCGGGAGTGATACGCAGTATTTT.

This chain links TRBV10-2 with TRBJ1-1; the D is unclear. V was clipped by 8 bases and J by 0 bases, with 7 bases between them. Per the germline V gene, CDR1 is WSHSY and CDR2 is SAAADI. The CDR3 has 12 residues. The CDR3 coding sequence is TGCGCCAGCCCCGGGGTGAACACTGAAGCTTTCTTT. Its protein is CASPGVNTEAFF.

The V gene is TRBV29-1, the J gene TRBJ2-1; TRBD2 aligns across 8 bases. Germline loops: CDR1 SQVTM, CDR2 ANQGSEA. The CDR3 runs 16 residues. V lost 3 bases to trimming and J lost 7 bases; unmatched junction nucleotides: 14. CDR3 DNA sequence: TGCAGCGTTGAGGGGAGCGGGAGAAGTGGTGGTAATGAGCAGTTCTTC. The encoded protein is CSVEGSGRSGGNEQFF.

J is TRBJ1-2 and V is TRBV6-6, with no clear D. This CDR3 is 15 amino acids long. The germline CDR1 and CDR2 sequences are MNHNY and SVGAGI (reference sequence). Trimming left V 4 bases short and J 4 bases short, with 16 bases between. The CDR3 reads CASSFSTNLGYGYTF. Here the CDR3 DNA reads TGTGCCAGCAGTTTTAGCACAAACTTGGGCTATGGCTACACCTTC.

This rearrangement joins TRBV9 to TRBJ2-5, with 8 bases that match TRBD2. The CDR3 is 15 amino acids. Germline CDR1 SGDLS, CDR2 YYNGEE. J was trimmed by 5 bases and V by 3 bases; bases with no gene match: 9. This chain's CDR3 is CASSANGLARETQYF. The CDR3 DNA follows: TGTGCCAGCAGCGCGAATGGACTAGCCAGGGAGACCCAGTACTTC.

The rearrangement links TRBV11-2 to TRBJ2-2; D is undetermined. Per the germline V gene, CDR1 is SGHAT and CDR2 is FQNNGV. This CDR3 is 15 amino acids long. V lost 5 bases and J lost 0, with 10 bases in between. The CDR3 nucleotides read TGTGCCAGCAGCCCGGACCGCCCGAACACCGGGGAGCTGTTTTTT. Translating gives CASSPDRPNTGELFF. Full variable domain (remainder filled in from reference TRBV11-2 and TRBJ2-2): EAGVAQSPRYKIIEKRQSVAFWCNPISGHATLYWYQQILGQGPKLLIQFQNNGVVDDSQLPKDRFSAERLKGVDSTLKIQPAKLEDSAVYLCASSPDRPNTGELFFGEGSRLTVL.

This sequence joins TRBV7-2 and TRBJ2-2, with a weak D call TRBD1 (5 bases). The germline V gene has CDR1 SGHTA and CDR2 FQGNSA. V dropped 0 bases and J dropped 5 bases, with 10 bases sitting between them. CDR3 length equals 15 residues. The CDR3 DNA follows: TGTGCCAGCAGCTTAGCGGGGCCGGGTACCGGGGAGCTGTTTTTT. Protein: CASSLAGPGTGELFF.

The chain recombines TRBV28 with TRBJ1-4; 8 bases are a match to TRBD1. The CDR3 is 15 residues long. Germline CDR1 reads MDHEN; CDR2 reads SYDVKM. J gave up 6 bases and V 6 bases, and 9 bases lay outside the gene matches. Here the CDR3 DNA reads TGTGCCAGCAGATATACCAGGGGGCGACATGAAAAACTGTTTTTT. Protein sequence: CASRYTRGRHEKLFF.

This clone appeared a single time. The chain carries TRBV27 and TRBJ2-3; 7 bases agree with TRBD1. Germline V gives CDR1 MNHEY, CDR2 SMNVEV (reference sequence). V was clipped by 5 bases and J by 0 bases; unmatched bases: 5. This CDR3 contains 15 residues. Here the CDR3 reads CASSGWDRSTDTQYF. In DNA form, the CDR3 reads TGTGCCAGCAGTGGATGGGACAGAAGCACAGATACGCAGTATTTT.

J is TRBJ1-4 and V is TRBV9; tentative D call: TRBD1 (6 bases). The CDR3 runs 15 residues. Germline CDR1 and CDR2: SGDLS and YYNGEE. V was clipped by 0 bases and J by 7 bases, with 13 bases between them. The CDR3 sequence is CASSVDGGLPEKLFF. The CDR3 nucleotides are TGTGCCAGCAGCGTAGATGGGGGGCTTCCTGAAAAACTGTTTTTT.

The chain joins TRBV29-1 to TRBJ2-7; weak D call: TRBD2 (6 bases). The CDR3 runs 13 residues. CDR1 SQVTM and CDR2 ANQGSEA come from the germline V gene. The germline V and J ends were trimmed by 6 bases and 0 bases, with 12 bases remaining between them. The CDR3 spells CSVPGLSSYEQYF. CDR3 bases: TGCAGCGTCCCGGGACTCAGCTCCTACGAGCAGTACTTC.

The DNA for the CDR3 is TGCGCCAGCAGCTTGGCAACGTCGACGGGACGAACGGAACTGTTTTTT. Its translation is CASSLATSTGRTELFF. This chain connects TRBV5-1 to TRBJ1-4, with D possibly being TRBD1 (5 bases). Trimming stripped 0 bases from V and 12 bases from J, with 21 bases between. CDR1 and CDR2 from the germline V gene are SGHRS and YFSETQ. The CDR3 loop spans 16 amino acids.

The J gene is TRBJ1-5, the V gene TRBV11-2, with D perhaps matching TRBD1 (6 bases). Germline CDR1 reads SGHAT; CDR2 reads FQNNGV. This CDR3 has 15 amino acids. V lost 5 bases and J lost 7, with 18 bases in between. CDR3 sequence: CASSVSTGGDQPQHF. In DNA, the CDR3 is TGTGCCAGCAGCGTTTCCACGGGGGGCGACCAGCCCCAGCATTTT.

The chain couples TRBV28 to TRBJ2-3; 7 bases match TRBD1. J was trimmed by 2 bases and V by 5 bases; bases with no gene match: 4. The germline gives CDR1 MDHEN, CDR2 SYDVKM. This CDR3 region has 14 residues. CDR3 in DNA: TGTGCCAGCAGTGCCGACAGGGTCACAGATACGCAGTATTTT. This encodes CASSADRVTDTQYF.

The CDR3 is CASSGDTSNTGELFF. The CDR3 nucleotides are TGTGCCAGCAGCGGGGACACCTCGAACACCGGGGAGCTGTTTTTT. The V and J genes are TRBV5-4 and TRBJ2-2; possible D gene TRBD1, 6 bases. Between the trimmed V and J ends, which lost 4 bases and 0 bases, there was a span of 10 bases. The length of the CDR3 is 15 residues. The germline CDR1 and CDR2 sequences are SGHNT and YYREEE (reference sequence).

The rearrangement joins TRBV27 to TRBJ1-6; weak D call: TRBD1 (5 bases). Trimming removed 2 bases at V and 8 bases at J, with 19 bases between. Germline CDR1 MNHEY, CDR2 SMNVEV (reference sequence). The CDR3 spans 17 residues. As DNA, the CDR3 is TGTGCCAGCAGTTTAGAGGGGCGGGGGGAGCCACATTCACCCCTCCACTTT. This encodes CASSLEGRGEPHSPLHF.